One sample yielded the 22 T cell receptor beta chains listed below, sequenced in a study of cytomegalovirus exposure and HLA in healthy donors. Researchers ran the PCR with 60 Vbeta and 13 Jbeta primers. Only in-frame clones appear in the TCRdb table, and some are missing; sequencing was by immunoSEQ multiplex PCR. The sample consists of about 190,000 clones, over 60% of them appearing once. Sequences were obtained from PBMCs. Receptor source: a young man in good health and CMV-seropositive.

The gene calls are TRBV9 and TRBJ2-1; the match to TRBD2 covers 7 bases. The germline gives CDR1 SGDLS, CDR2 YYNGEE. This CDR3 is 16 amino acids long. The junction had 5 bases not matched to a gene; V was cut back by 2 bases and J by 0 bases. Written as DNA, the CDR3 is TGTGCCAGCAGCGTTGGCGGGGGACCCTCCTACAATGAGCAGTTCTTC. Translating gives CASSVGGGPSYNEQFF. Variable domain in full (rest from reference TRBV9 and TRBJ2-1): DSGVTQTPKHLITATGQRVTLRCSPRSGDLSVYWYQQSLDQGLQFLIQYYNGEERAKGNILERFSAQQFPDLHSELNLSSLELGDSALYFCASSVGGGPSYNEQFFGPGTRLTVL.

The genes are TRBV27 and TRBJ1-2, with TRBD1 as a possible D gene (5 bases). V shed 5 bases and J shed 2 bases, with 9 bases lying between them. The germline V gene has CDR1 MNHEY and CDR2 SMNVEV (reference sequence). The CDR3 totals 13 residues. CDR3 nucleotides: TGTGCCAGCAGTGGGCAGGGCAACTATGGCTACACCTTC. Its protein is CASSGQGNYGYTF.

This chain's CDR3 is CATGADRGPYEQYF. In nucleotides, the CDR3 is TGTGCCACCGGGGCGGACAGGGGCCCCTACGAGCAGTACTTC. The chain recombines TRBV15 with TRBJ2-7, with 9 bases aligning to TRBD1. The V segment lost 8 bases and the J segment 2 bases; nucleotides outside the gene matches: 7. Germline lookup yields CDR1 LNHNV and CDR2 YYDKDF (reference sequence). This CDR3 comprises 14 residues. The full variable domain, rest sourced from reference TRBV15 and TRBJ2-7, is DAMVIQNPRYQVTQFGKPVTLSCSQTLNHNVMYWYQQKSSQAPKLLFHYYDKDFNNEADTPDNFQSRRPNTSFCFLDIRSPGLGDTAMYLCATGADRGPYEQYFGPGTRLTVT.

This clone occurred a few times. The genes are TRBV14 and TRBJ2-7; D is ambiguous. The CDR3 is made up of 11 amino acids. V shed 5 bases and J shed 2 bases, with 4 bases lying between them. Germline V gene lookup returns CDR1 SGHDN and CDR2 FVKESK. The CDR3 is CASSSPYEQYF. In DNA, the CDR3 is TGTGCCAGCAGCAGCCCCTACGAGCAGTACTTC.

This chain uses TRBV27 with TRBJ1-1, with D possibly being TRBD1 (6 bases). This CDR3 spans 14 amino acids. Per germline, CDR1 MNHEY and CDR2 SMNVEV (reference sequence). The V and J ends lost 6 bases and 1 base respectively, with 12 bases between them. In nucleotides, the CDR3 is TGTGCCAGCAGACAGGGCTTAAAGAACACTGAAGCTTTCTTT. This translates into CASRQGLKNTEAFF.

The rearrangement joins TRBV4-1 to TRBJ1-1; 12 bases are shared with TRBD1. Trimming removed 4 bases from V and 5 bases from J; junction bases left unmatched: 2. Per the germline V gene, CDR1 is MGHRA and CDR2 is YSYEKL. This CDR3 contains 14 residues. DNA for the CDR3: TGCGCCAGCAGCCCGGGACAGGGGGCGACTGAAGCTTTCTTT. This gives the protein CASSPGQGATEAFF.

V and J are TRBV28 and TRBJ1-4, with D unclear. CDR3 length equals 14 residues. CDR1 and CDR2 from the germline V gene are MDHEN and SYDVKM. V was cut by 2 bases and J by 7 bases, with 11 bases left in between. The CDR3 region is CASSLRGSGEKLFF. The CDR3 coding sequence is TGTGCCAGCAGTTTACGGGGATCCGGTGAAAAACTGTTTTTT.

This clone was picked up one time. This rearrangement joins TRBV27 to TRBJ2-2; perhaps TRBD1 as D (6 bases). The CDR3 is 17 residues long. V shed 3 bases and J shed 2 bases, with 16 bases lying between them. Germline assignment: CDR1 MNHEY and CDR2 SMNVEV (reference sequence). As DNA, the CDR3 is TGTGCCAGCAGTTTTGGGCAGGGGAAAATCAACACCGGGGAGCTGTTTTTT. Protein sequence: CASSFGQGKINTGELFF.

CDR3 region: CATSRAGTSGTGELFF. DNA for the CDR3: TGTGCCACCAGCAGAGCAGGGACTAGCGGCACCGGGGAGCTGTTTTTT. This sequence joins TRBV15 and TRBJ2-2; TRBD2 agrees at 11 bases. This CDR3 contains 16 residues. The ends lost 1 base at V and 4 bases at J; junction bases unmatched: 2. Germline CDR1 reads LNHNV; CDR2 reads YYDKDF (reference sequence). Full variable domain (rest looked up from reference TRBV15 and TRBJ2-2): DAMVIQNPRYQVTQFGKPVTLSCSQTLNHNVMYWYQQKSSQAPKLLFHYYDKDFNNEADTPDNFQSRRPNTSFCFLDIRSPGLGDTAMYLCATSRAGTSGTGELFFGEGSRLTVL.

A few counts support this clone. DNA for the CDR3: TGTGCCAGCAGTCGCGGAGGAGGGGCTGGTAATGAAAAACTGTTTTTT. Residues: CASSRGGGAGNEKLFF. The rearrangement joins TRBV28 to TRBJ1-4; weak D call: TRBD1 (5 bases). Germline V gene data show CDR1 as MDHEN and CDR2 as SYDVKM. The CDR3 length is 16 residues. The V end was cut by 5 bases, the J end by 4 bases, with 17 bases between.

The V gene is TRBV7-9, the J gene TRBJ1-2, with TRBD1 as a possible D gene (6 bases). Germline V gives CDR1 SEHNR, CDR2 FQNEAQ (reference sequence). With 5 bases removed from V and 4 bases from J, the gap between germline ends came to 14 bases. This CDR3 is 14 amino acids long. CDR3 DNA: TGTGCCAGCAGCCCCGGACAGTCCCTCTATGGCTACACCTTC. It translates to CASSPGQSLYGYTF.

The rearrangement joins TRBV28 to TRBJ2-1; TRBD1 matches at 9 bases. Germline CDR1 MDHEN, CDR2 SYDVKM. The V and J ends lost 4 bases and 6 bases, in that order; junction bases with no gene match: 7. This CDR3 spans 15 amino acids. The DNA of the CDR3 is TGTGCCAGCAGTTACCTCCGGGACAGGGTCAATGAGCAGTTCTTC. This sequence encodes CASSYLRDRVNEQFF. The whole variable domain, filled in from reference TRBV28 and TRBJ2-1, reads DVKVTQSSRYLVKRTGEKVFLECVQDMDHENMFWYRQDPGLGLRLIYFSYDVKMKEKGDIPEGYSVSREKKERFSLILESASTNQTSMYLCASSYLRDRVNEQFFGPGTRLTVL.

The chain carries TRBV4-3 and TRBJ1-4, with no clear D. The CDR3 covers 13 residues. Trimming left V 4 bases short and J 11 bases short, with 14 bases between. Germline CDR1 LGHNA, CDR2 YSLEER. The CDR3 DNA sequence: TGCGCCAGCAGCCCCCTGGCTGGTGATAAACTGTTTTTT. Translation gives CASSPLAGDKLFF.

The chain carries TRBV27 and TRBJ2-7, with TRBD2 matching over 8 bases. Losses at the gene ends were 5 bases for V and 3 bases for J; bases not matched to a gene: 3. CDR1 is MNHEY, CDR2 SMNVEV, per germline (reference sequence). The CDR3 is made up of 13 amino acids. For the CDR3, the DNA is TGTGCCAGCAGTACCGGGGGGGGCTACGAGCAGTACTTC. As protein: CASSTGGGYEQYF.

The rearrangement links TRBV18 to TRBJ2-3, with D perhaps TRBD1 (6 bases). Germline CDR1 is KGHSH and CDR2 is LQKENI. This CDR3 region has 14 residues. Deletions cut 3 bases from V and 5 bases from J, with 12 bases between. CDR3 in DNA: TGTGCCAGCTCACCCGATGGGGGCCGAGATACGCAGTATTTT. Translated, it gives CASSPDGGRDTQYF.

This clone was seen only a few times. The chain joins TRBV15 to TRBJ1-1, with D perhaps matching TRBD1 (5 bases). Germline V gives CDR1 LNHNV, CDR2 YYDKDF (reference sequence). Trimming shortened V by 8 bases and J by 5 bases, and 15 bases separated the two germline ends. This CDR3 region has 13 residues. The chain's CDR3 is CATAKAGGTEAFF. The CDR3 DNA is TGTGCCACCGCAAAGGCGGGGGGGACTGAAGCTTTCTTT. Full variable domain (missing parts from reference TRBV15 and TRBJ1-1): DAMVIQNPRYQVTQFGKPVTLSCSQTLNHNVMYWYQQKSSQAPKLLFHYYDKDFNNEADTPDNFQSRRPNTSFCFLDIRSPGLGDTAMYLCATAKAGGTEAFFGQGTRLTVV.

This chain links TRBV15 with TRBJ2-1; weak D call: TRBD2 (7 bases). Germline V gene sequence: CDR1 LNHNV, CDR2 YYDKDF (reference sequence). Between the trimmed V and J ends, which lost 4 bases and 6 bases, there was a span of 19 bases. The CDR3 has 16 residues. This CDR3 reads CATSTPPTGGVNEQFF. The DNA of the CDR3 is TGTGCCACCAGCACCCCCCCGACGGGGGGCGTCAATGAGCAGTTCTTC.

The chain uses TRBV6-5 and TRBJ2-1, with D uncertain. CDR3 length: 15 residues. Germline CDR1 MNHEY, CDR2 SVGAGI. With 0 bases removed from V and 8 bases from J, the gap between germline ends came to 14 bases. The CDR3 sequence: CASSYSKQRIHEQFF. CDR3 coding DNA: TGTGCCAGCAGTTACTCGAAGCAGCGCATCCATGAGCAGTTCTTC.

The DNA of the CDR3 is TGTGCCAGCCCCCCTAGCGAAGGAGGCACAGATACGCAGTATTTT. This encodes CASPPSEGGTDTQYF. This chain links TRBV28 with TRBJ2-3; tentative D call: TRBD2 (6 bases). Trimming took off 8 bases at V and 1 base at J, with 16 bases between the two ends. This CDR3 is 15 amino acids long. Germline loops: CDR1 MDHEN, CDR2 SYDVKM. The full variable domain, with the rest looked up from reference TRBV28 and TRBJ2-3, is DVKVTQSSRYLVKRTGEKVFLECVQDMDHENMFWYRQDPGLGLRLIYFSYDVKMKEKGDIPEGYSVSREKKERFSLILESASTNQTSMYLCASPPSEGGTDTQYFGPGTRLTVL.

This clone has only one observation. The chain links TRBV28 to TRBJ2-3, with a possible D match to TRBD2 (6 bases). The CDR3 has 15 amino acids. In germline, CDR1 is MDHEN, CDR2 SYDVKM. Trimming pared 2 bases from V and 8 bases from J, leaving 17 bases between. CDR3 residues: CASSLLGRRPVTQYF. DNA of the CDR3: TGTGCCAGCAGTTTACTCGGGAGAAGGCCCGTTACGCAGTATTTT.

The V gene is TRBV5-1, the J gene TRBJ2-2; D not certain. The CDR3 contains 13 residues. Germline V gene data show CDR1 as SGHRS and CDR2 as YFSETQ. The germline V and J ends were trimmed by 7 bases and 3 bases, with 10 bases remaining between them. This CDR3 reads CASQKADTGELFF. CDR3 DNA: TGCGCCAGCCAGAAGGCGGACACCGGGGAGCTGTTTTTT.

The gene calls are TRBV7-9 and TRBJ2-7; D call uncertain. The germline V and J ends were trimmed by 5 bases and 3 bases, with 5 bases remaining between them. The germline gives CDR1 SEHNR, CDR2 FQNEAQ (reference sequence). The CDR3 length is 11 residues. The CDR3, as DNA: TGTGCCAGCAGCCTAAACTACGAGCAGTACTTC. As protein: CASSLNYEQYF.